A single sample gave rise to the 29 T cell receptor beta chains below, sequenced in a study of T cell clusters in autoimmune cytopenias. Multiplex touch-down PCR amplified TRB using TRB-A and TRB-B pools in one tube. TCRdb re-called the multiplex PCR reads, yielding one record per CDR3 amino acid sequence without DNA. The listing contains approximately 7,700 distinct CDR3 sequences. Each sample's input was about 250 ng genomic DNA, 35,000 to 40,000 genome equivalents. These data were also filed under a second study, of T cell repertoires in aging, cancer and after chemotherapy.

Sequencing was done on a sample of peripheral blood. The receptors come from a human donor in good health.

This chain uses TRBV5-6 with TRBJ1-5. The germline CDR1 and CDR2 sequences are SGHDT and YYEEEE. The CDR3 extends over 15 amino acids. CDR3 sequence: CASSFWQLSNQPQHF.

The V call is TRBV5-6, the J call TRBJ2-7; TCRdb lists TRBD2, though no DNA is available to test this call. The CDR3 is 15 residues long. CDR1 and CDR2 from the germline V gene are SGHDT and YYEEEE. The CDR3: CASSPRAGGVGEQYF.

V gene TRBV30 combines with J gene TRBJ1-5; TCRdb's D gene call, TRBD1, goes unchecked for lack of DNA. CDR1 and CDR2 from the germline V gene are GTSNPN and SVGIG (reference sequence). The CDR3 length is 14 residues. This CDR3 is CAWSGWTDNQPQHF. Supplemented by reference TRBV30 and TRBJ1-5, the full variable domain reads SQTIHQWPATLVQPVGSPLSLECTVEGTSNPNLYWYRQAAGRGLQLLFYSVGIGQISSEVPQNLSASRPQDRQFILSSKKLLLSDSGFYLCAWSGWTDNQPQHFGDGTRLSIL.

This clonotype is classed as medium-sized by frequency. The CDR3 loop reads CSADPSGSTDTQYF. The chain joins TRBV29-1 to TRBJ2-3; absent DNA, TCRdb's TRBD2 call cannot be checked. The germline gives CDR1 SQVTM, CDR2 ANQGSEA. This CDR3 contains 14 residues.

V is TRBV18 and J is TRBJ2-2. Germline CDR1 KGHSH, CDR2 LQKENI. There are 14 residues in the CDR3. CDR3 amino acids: CASSPGRNTGELFF.

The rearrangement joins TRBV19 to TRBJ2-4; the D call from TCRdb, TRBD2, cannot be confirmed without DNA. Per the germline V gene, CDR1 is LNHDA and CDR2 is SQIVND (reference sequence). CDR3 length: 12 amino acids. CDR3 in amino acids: CASSPGLAIQYF.

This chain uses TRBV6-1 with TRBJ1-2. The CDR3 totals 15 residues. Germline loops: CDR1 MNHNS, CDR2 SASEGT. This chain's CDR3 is CASRRDLEVDYGYTF.

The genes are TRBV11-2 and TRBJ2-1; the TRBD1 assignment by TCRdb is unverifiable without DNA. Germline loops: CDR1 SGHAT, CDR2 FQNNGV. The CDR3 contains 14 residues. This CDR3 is CASSEEGSGQERFF.

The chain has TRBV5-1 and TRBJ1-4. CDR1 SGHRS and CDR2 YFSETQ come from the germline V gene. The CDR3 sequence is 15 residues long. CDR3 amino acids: CASSLTSGPNEKLFF.

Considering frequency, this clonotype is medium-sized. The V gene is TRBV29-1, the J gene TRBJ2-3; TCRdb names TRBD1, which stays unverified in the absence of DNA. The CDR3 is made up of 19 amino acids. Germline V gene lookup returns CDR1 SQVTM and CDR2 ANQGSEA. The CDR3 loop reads CSVASGTAPHFSSTDTQYF.

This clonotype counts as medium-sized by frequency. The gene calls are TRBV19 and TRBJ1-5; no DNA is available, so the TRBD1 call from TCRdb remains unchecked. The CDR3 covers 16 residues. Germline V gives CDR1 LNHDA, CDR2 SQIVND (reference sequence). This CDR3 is CASRGGLQALSQPQHF.

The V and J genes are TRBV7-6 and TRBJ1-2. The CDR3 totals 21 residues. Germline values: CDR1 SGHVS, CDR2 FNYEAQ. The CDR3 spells CASSLNWKRSSDTMATRGYTF. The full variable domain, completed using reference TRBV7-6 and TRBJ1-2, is GAGVSQSPRYKVTKRGQDVALRCDPISGHVSLYWYRQALGQGPEFLTYFNYEAQQDKSGLPNDRFSAERPEGSISTLTIQRTEQRDSAMYRCASSLNWKRSSDTMATRGYTFGSGTRLTVV.

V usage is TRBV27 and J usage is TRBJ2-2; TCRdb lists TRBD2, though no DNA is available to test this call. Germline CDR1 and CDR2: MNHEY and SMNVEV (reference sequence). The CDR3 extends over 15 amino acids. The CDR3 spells CASTKLAGGSGELFF.

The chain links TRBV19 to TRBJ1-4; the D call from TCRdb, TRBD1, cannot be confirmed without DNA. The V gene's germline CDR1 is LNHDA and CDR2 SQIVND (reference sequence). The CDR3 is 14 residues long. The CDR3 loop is CASSIGRGDEKLFF.

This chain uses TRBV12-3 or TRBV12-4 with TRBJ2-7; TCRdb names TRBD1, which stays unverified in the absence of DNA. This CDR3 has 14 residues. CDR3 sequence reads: CASSLQGPRYEQYF.

Here the CDR3 reads CASSQLNFDNEQFF. The chain joins TRBV12-3 or TRBV12-4 to TRBJ2-1. This CDR3 spans 14 amino acids.

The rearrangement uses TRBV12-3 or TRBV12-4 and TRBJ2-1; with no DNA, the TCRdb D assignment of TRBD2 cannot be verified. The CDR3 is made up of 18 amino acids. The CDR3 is CASSLGSLAGSSYNEQFF.

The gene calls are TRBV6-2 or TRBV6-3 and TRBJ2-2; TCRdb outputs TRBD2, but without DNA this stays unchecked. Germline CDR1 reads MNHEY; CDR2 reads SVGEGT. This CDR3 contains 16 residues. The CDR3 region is CASSYSTGVYTGELFF.

Here the CDR3 reads CASQVNYGYTF. The chain uses TRBV30 and TRBJ1-2. The CDR3 contains 11 residues. The germline CDR1 and CDR2 sequences are GTSNPN and SVGIG (reference sequence).

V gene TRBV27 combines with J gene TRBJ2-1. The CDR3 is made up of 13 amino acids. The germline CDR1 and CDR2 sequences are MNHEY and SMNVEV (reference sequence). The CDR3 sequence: CASSFRRNNEQFF.

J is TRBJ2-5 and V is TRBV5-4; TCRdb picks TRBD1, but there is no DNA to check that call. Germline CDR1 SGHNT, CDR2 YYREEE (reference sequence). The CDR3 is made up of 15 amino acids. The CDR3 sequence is CASSGSGTKQETQYF.

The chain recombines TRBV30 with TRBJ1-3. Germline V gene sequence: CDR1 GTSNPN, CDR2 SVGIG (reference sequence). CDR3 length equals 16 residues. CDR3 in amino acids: CAWSVQEGSRGNTIYF.

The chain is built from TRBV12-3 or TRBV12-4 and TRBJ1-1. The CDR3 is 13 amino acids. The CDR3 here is CASRGHSNTEAFF.

CDR3 protein: CASVDRYEAFF. This rearrangement joins TRBV27 to TRBJ1-1. Germline values: CDR1 MNHEY, CDR2 SMNVEV (reference sequence). The CDR3 loop spans 11 amino acids.

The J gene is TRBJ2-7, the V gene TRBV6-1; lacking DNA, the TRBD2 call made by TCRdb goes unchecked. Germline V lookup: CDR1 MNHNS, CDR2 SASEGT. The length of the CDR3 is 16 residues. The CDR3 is CASSEGVGRSSYEQYF.

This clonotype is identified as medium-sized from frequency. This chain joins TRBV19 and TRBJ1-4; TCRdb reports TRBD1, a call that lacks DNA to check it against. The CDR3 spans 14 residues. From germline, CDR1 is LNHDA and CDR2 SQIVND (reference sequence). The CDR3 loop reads CASTDGGVGEKLFF.

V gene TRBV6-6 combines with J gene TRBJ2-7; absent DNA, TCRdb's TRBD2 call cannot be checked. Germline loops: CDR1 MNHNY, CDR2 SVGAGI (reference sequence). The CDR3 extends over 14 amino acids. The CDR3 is CASRRDSLSYEQYF.

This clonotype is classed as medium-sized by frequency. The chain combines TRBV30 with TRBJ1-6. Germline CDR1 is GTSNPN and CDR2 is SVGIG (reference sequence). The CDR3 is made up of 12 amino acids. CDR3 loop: CAWRKEGSPLHF. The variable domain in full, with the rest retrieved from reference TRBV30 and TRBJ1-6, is SQTIHQWPATLVQPVGSPLSLECTVEGTSNPNLYWYRQAAGRGLQLLFYSVGIGQISSEVPQNLSASRPQDRQFILSSKKLLLSDSGFYLCAWRKEGSPLHFGNGTRLTVT.

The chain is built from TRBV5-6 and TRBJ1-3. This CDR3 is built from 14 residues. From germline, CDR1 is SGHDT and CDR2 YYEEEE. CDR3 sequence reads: CASSLIGAGNTIYF.